The rows below give T cell receptor beta chains drawn from one sample of a study of T-cell memory formation after mild COVID-19. A single record per CDR3 protein comes from TCRdb applying MiXCR to the 5' RACE reads. The table includes roughly 550,000 distinct CDR3 sequences, roughly 20% detected once. What was sequenced was PBMCs or a T cell subset sorted from them (not recorded which). The receptors here all came from an adult woman who had mild COVID-19 (a few samples of this study predate the infection). Cell type and time point are not known. Each CDR3 is given with its conserved first and last residue. The D gene is left open where the match is weak. Not all rows give a size; the values are once, few, many and, for expanded clones, a class.

CDR3 length,J gene,V gene,clone size,D gene,CDR3 DNA,CDR3 protein
17,TRBJ2-3,TRBV20-1,many,TRBD2,TGCAGTGCTAGAGGTCCGGCGGGGGGCCGAGGGACAGATACGCAGTATTTT,CSARGPAGGRGTDTQYF
16,TRBJ2-3,TRBV11-3,few,TRBD2,TGTGCCAGCAGCTTAGATCCCAGCGGGAGAACAGATACGCAGTATTTT,CASSLDPSGRTDTQYF
16,TRBJ2-5,TRBV24-1,.,TRBD1,TGTGCCACCAGGGGACCGGACAGGCGGCGCGGAGAGACCCAGTACTTC,CATRGPDRRRGETQYF
18,TRBJ2-7,TRBV5-1,.,TRBD2,TGCGCCAGCAGCTTGGGTCCGGGGGGTAGCGGGAGCTCCTACGAGCAGTACTTC,CASSLGPGGSGSSYEQYF
15,TRBJ2-7,TRBV25-1,few,.,TGTGCCAGCAGTGATATTTTTACGTTAGGCGTCAGGACATACTTC,CASSDIFTLGVRTYF
11,TRBJ2-1,TRBV20-1,many,.,TGCAGTGCTACAGGAGACAATGAGCAGTTCTTC,CSATGDNEQFF
18,TRBJ2-1,TRBV7-3,.,TRBD1,TGTGCCAGCAGTTTCTCCCTCCACCGGGACAGGGAAAACAATGAGCAGTTCTTC,CASSFSLHRDRENNEQFF
15,TRBJ1-1,TRBV4-3,few,.,TGCGCCAGCAGGAACAGTAGGACGGGAAACACTGAAGCTTTCTTT,CASRNSRTGNTEAFF
14,TRBJ1-1,TRBV6-5,few,TRBD1,TGTGCCAGCAGTTACGACAGGGTGAGCACTGAAGCTTTCTTT,CASSYDRVSTEAFF
16,TRBJ2-1,TRBV5-1,.,TRBD1,TGCGCCAGCAGCTCCGGGACAGGGTTGAACTCCAATGAGCAGTTCTTC,CASSSGTGLNSNEQFF
17,TRBJ2-7,TRBV25-1,few,TRBD2,TGTGCCAGCAGTGAATCCTCGACTAGCGGGAGGGTATGGGAGCAGTACTTC,CASSESSTSGRVWEQYF
15,TRBJ2-3,TRBV18,few,TRBD1,TGTGCCAGCTCACCGGGACAGGGTGGCACAGATACGCAGTATTTT,CASSPGQGGTDTQYF
13,TRBJ2-2,TRBV5-1,few,.,TGCGCCAGCAGCTTGGGCGGGATCGGGGAGCTGTTTTTT,CASSLGGIGELFF
15,TRBJ2-7,TRBV11-2,few,TRBD1,TGTGCCAGCATCAAGGGGGCAGGGGGTAGCTACGAGCAGTACTTC,CASIKGAGGSYEQYF
12,TRBJ1-1,TRBV5-1,few,.,TGCGCCAGCAAGGAGGGCTCCACTGAAGCTTTCTTT,CASKEGSTEAFF
15,TRBJ2-3,TRBV27,few,.,TGTGCCAGCAGCATTGGGGTTAGAGGCACAGATACGCAGTATTTT,CASSIGVRGTDTQYF
14,TRBJ1-1,TRBV7-3,.,.,TGTGCCAGCAGCAACCTCGAAATGAACACTGAAGCTTTCTTT,CASSNLEMNTEAFF
14,TRBJ1-5,TRBV12-3/TRBV12-4,many,TRBD1,TGTGCCAGCAGTTCGACAGGGACTTATCAGCCCCAGCATTTT,CASSSTGTYQPQHF
14,TRBJ1-1,TRBV7-9,.,TRBD1,TGTGCCAGCGGAGATACAGGGGGCGTAACTGAAGCTTTCTTT,CASGDTGGVTEAFF
16,TRBJ2-6,TRBV24-1,.,.,TGTGCCACCAGTGATCGACAGCGCTCTGGGGCCAACGTCCTGACTTTC,CATSDRQRSGANVLTF
12,TRBJ2-1,TRBV24-1,.,.,TGTGCCACCAGTGACTCGGGCGATGAGCAGTTCTTC,CATSDSGDEQFF
13,TRBJ2-5,TRBV6-1,.,.,TGTGCCAGCAGTGAGGCCGGCTGGGGGACCCAGTACTTC,CASSEAGWGTQYF
15,TRBJ2-7,TRBV6-5,.,TRBD2,TGTGCCAGCAGGGGGGAGCGGGAGGCCTCCTACGAGCAGTACTTC,CASRGEREASYEQYF
14,TRBJ2-1,TRBV12-3/TRBV12-4,.,TRBD2,TGTGCCAGCAGTTTACATAGCGGGGGGCATGAGCAGTTCTTC,CASSLHSGGHEQFF
15,TRBJ1-2,TRBV19,.,.,TGTGCCAGTAATTCAGGGCAGGCTGGGGCGGATGGCTACACCTTC,CASNSGQAGADGYTF
13,TRBJ2-3,TRBV7-3,.,.,TGTGCCAGCAGCAAAGGGTACTTAGATACGCAGTATTTT,CASSKGYLDTQYF
13,TRBJ1-1,TRBV15,.,.,TGTGCCACCAGCAGAGATTCCAGATTTTGGGCTTTCTTT,CATSRDSRFWAFF
15,TRBJ1-5,TRBV3-1,.,.,TGTGCCAGCAGCCCCCACGGCTACCGGGATCAGCCCCAGCATTTT,CASSPHGYRDQPQHF
13,TRBJ1-1,TRBV24-1,few,.,TGTGCCACCAGTCCCCACAGGAACACTGAAGCTTTCTTT,CATSPHRNTEAFF
16,TRBJ2-1,TRBV7-8,few,.,TGTGCCAGCAGCCGCCTAACGGCCCTAGGGGGCAATGAGCAGTTCTTC,CASSRLTALGGNEQFF
13,TRBJ1-5,TRBV3-1,few,.,TGTGCCAGCAGCCAAGGAGCCTTAAGTATCCAGCATTTT,CASSQGALSIQHF
14,TRBJ2-7,TRBV20-1,.,.,TGCAGTGCTAGTAGACAGGCCGTTTACGACGAGCAGTACTTC,CSASRQAVYDEQYF
13,TRBJ2-3,TRBV20-1,.,.,TGCAGTGCTTCCCCGATACTAGCAGATACGCAGTATTTT,CSASPILADTQYF
9,TRBJ1-1,TRBV7-9,.,.,TGTGCCACGGGCCCTGAAGCTTTCTTT,CATGPEAFF
15,TRBJ2-2,TRBV20-1,few,.,TGCAGTGCTAGAGAGACTAGAATGGGCACCGGGGAGCTGTTTTTT,CSARETRMGTGELFF
16,TRBJ2-4,TRBV12-3/TRBV12-4,many,TRBD2,TGTGCCAGCAGTGGGGCTAGCGGGAGGGCCACAAACATTCAGTACTTC,CASSGASGRATNIQYF
14,TRBJ2-1,TRBV4-3,few,.,TGCGCCAGCAGCCAAGACGACGTGTACAATGAGCAGTTCTTC,CASSQDDVYNEQFF
15,TRBJ1-1,TRBV4-2,.,.,TGTGCCAGCAGCCAAGATGTAGGGGGACCCACTGAAGCTTTCTTT,CASSQDVGGPTEAFF
12,TRBJ2-7,TRBV5-5,few,.,TGTGCCAGCCTCTCTTACTCCTACGAGCAGTACTTC,CASLSYSYEQYF
14,TRBJ2-1,TRBV27,.,TRBD2,TGTGCCAGCAGTTTTCCGACTAGCGTAAGTGAGCAGTTCTTC,CASSFPTSVSEQFF
15,TRBJ2-1,TRBV11-1,.,TRBD2,TGTGCCAGCAGCCCCGGGACTAGCGGCCACAATGAGCAGTTCTTC,CASSPGTSGHNEQFF
14,TRBJ2-5,TRBV4-2,few,.,TGTGCCAGCAGCCGCCAAAGGGGCCAAGAGACCCAGTACTTC,CASSRQRGQETQYF